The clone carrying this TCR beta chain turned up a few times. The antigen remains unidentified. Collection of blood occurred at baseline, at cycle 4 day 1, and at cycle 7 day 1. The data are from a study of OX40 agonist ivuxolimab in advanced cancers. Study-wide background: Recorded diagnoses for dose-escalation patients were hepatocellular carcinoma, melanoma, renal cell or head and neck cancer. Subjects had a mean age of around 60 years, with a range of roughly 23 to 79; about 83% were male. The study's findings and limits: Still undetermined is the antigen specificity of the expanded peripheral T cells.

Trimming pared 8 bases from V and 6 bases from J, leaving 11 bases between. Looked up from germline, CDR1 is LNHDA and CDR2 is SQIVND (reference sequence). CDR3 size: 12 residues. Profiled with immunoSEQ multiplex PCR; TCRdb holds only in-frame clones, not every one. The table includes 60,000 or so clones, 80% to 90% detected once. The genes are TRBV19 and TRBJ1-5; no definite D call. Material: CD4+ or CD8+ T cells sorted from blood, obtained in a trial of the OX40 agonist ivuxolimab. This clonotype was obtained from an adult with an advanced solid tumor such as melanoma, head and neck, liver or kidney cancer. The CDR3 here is CASAGRSQPQHF. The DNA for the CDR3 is TGTGCCAGTGCGGGAAGGAGTCAGCCCCAGCATTTT.